This T cell receptor (beta chain) was observed in a study of blood T cell repertoires in COVID-19. Study as a whole: From T cells, B-cell-depleted T cells, or PBMCs came the material, which was cDNA or gDNA.

CDR1 and CDR2 from the germline V gene are MNHEY and SMNVEV (reference sequence). The CDR3 extends over 17 amino acids. V gave up 3 bases and J gave up 4 bases, with 19 bases separating them. In the original processing: Scientists estimated how many nucleated cells there were by amplifying reference gene primers. Libraries were prepared by immunoSEQ multiplex PCR; TCRdb keeps only in-frame clonotypes and omits some of them. V, J and clone size derive from that table, while D and trimming were established from the DNA sequence. In the table there are 300,000 to 350,000 clones, approximately 86% of which are singletons.

Sample: PBMCs or T cells enriched from blood (not recorded which). The rearrangement joins TRBV27 to TRBJ1-3; D is uncertain. The receptor was isolated from a middle-aged woman with acute COVID-19. The CDR3 sequence is CASSFRGNPQPGNTIYF. In DNA form, the CDR3 reads TGTGCCAGCAGTTTCAGAGGGAACCCCCAGCCGGGAAACACCATATATTTT.